These 21 T cell receptor beta chains came from one sample sequenced in a study of blood T cell repertoires in COVID-19. The table came from immunoSEQ multiplex PCR; TCRdb's copy has only in-frame clones and leaves some out. The sample consists of about 89,000 clones, 65% to 85% of them appearing once. The specimen was peripheral blood. Source of these receptors: a man in his 70s with COVID-19, enrolled during active disease.

This clone has just one count. The chain couples TRBV5-8 to TRBJ1-1; D remains ambiguous. The CDR3 sequence is 13 residues long. Trimming left V 0 bases short and J 11 bases short, with 14 bases between. Germline lookup yields CDR1 SGHTS and CDR2 YDEGEE. CDR3 sequence reads: CASSLVAAQSAFF. In DNA, the CDR3 is TGTGCCAGCAGCTTGGTTGCGGCCCAGTCGGCTTTCTTT.

The chain is built from TRBV5-1 and TRBJ2-2; 7 bases map to TRBD1. This CDR3 has 15 amino acids. Germline CDR1 is SGHRS and CDR2 is YFSETQ. Unmatched junction bases numbered 5, after V lost 6 bases and J lost 0 bases. CDR3 protein: CASNRDRSNTGELFF. The CDR3 coding sequence is TGCGCCAGCAACCGGGACAGATCGAACACCGGGGAGCTGTTTTTT.

The chain uses TRBV27 and TRBJ1-5; 9 bases map to TRBD1. CDR3 length: 16 residues. Germline CDR1 reads MNHEY; CDR2 reads SMNVEV (reference sequence). The V segment lost 6 bases and the J segment 4 bases; nucleotides outside the gene matches: 10. The CDR3 reads CASRGDRAGRNQPQHF. DNA for the CDR3: TGTGCCAGCAGGGGGGACAGGGCTGGGAGGAATCAGCCCCAGCATTTT.

In its sample, this clone was seen once. This sequence joins TRBV13 and TRBJ2-1; possible D gene TRBD2, 6 bases. Per germline, CDR1 PRHDT and CDR2 FYEKMQ (reference sequence). CDR3 size: 17 residues. V was shortened by 0 bases and J by 1 base, with 13 bases between the two germline ends. This CDR3 is CASSLGGRAGSYNEQFF. DNA of the CDR3: TGTGCCAGCAGCTTAGGGGGTAGGGCGGGATCCTACAATGAGCAGTTCTTC.

The chain uses TRBV6-5 and TRBJ2-2, with D tentatively TRBD1 (5 bases). Trimming took 5 bases from V and 5 from J, leaving 9 bases between them. Germline CDR1 is MNHEY and CDR2 is SVGAGI. The CDR3 runs to 13 residues. This CDR3 is CASSQAGTGELFF. The CDR3 DNA sequence: TGTGCCAGCAGTCAGGCAGGGACCGGGGAGCTGTTTTTT.

The chain joins TRBV20-1 to TRBJ2-1; 8 nucleotides agree with TRBD2. The junction had 3 bases not matched to a gene; V was cut back by 7 bases and J by 7 bases. Germline V lookup: CDR1 DFQATT, CDR2 SNEGSKA (reference sequence). The CDR3 has 11 residues. In nucleotides, the CDR3 is TGCAGTGAAGCGGGAGAGAATGAGCAGTTCTTC. It yields the protein CSEAGENEQFF.

This clone was counted a few times. This same CDR3 is encoded by further DNA sequences in the sample. The chain uses TRBV6-5 and TRBJ1-1; no firm D call. CDR1 is MNHEY and CDR2 is SVGAGI in the germline V gene. There are 13 residues in the CDR3. V dropped 5 bases and J dropped 0 bases, with 7 bases sitting between them. The DNA for the CDR3 is TGTGCCAGCAGTAGGACTCTGAACACTGAAGCTTTCTTT. Protein sequence: CASSRTLNTEAFF.

J is TRBJ2-1 and V is TRBV5-1, with 12 bases fitting TRBD2. Losses at the gene ends were 0 bases for V and 8 bases for J; bases not matched to a gene: 3. The CDR3 length is 15 residues. Germline V CDR1 and CDR2: SGHRS, YFSETQ. CDR3 region: CASSLVLAGGYEQFF. The CDR3 bases are TGCGCCAGCAGCTTGGTACTAGCGGGGGGTTATGAGCAGTTCTTC.

This clone was detected only a few times. The chain recombines TRBV4-3 with TRBJ2-1; tentatively, D is TRBD1 (5 bases). Germline V CDR1 and CDR2: LGHNA, YSLEER. The CDR3 extends over 15 amino acids. Trimming removed 0 bases at V and 3 bases at J, with 9 bases between. The CDR3 sequence is CASSQERQSYNEQFF. CDR3 DNA sequence: TGCGCCAGCAGCCAAGAGAGACAGAGCTACAATGAGCAGTTCTTC.

This chain uses TRBV6-2 or TRBV6-3 with TRBJ2-2; 9 bases fit TRBD1. Looked up from germline, CDR1 is MNHEY and CDR2 is SVGEGT. V gave up 5 bases and J gave up 6 bases; unmatched junction bases: 10. This CDR3 has 16 residues. CDR3: CASSPWSGQGPGELFF. CDR3 nucleotide sequence: TGTGCCAGCAGTCCCTGGTCGGGACAGGGACCCGGGGAGCTGTTTTTT.

V gene TRBV10-3 combines with J gene TRBJ1-1; 7 positions agree with TRBD1. This CDR3 contains 14 residues. CDR1 is ENHRY, CDR2 SYGVKD, per germline. The V and J ends lost 9 bases and 1 base, in that order; junction bases with no gene match: 8. The DNA of the CDR3 is TGTGCCATTACACAGGGGTTGGGGAACACTGAAGCTTTCTTT. Its translation is CAITQGLGNTEAFF.

The chain combines TRBV2 with TRBJ1-1; 7 nucleotides align to TRBD1. This CDR3 spans 13 amino acids. Germline V gene data show CDR1 as SNHLY and CDR2 as FYNNEI. V lost 6 bases to trimming and J lost 3 bases; unmatched junction nucleotides: 4. CDR3 sequence reads: CASRGQIHTEAFF. CDR3 sequence (DNA): TGTGCCAGCAGGGGACAGATTCACACTGAAGCTTTCTTT.

The V and J genes are TRBV9 and TRBJ2-1; TRBD2 agrees at 10 bases. The trim removed 4 bases at V and 7 bases at J, leaving 8 bases unmatched. The CDR3 has 15 residues. Per germline, CDR1 SGDLS and CDR2 YYNGEE. The CDR3 DNA reads TGTGCCAGCAGCATTACTAGCGGGATACGAAATGAGCAGTTCTTC. Its protein is CASSITSGIRNEQFF. Together with reference TRBV9 and TRBJ2-1, the CDR3 gives the full variable domain: DSGVTQTPKHLITATGQRVTLRCSPRSGDLSVYWYQQSLDQGLQFLIQYYNGEERAKGNILERFSAQQFPDLHSELNLSSLELGDSALYFCASSITSGIRNEQFFGPGTRLTVL.

J is TRBJ1-5 and V is TRBV5-5, with D possibly being TRBD1 (5 bases). The CDR3 covers 14 residues. The V and J ends lost 0 bases and 7 bases respectively, with 11 bases between them. CDR1 is SGHKS, CDR2 YYEKEE, per germline (reference sequence). The CDR3 loop is CASSLGQSNQPQHF. The CDR3 DNA reads TGTGCCAGCAGCTTGGGACAGAGTAACCAGCCCCAGCATTTT. Filled out from reference TRBV5-5 and TRBJ1-5, the complete variable domain reads DAGVTQSPTHLIKTRGQQVTLRCSPISGHKSVSWYQQVLGQGPQFIFQYYEKEERGRGNFPDRFSARQFPNYSSELNVNALLLGDSALYLCASSLGQSNQPQHFGDGTRLSIL.

The gene calls are TRBV30 and TRBJ1-1; no clear D gene. CDR3 length: 13 amino acids. V gave up 0 bases and J gave up 0 bases, with 5 bases separating them. Germline V gives CDR1 GTSNPN, CDR2 SVGIG (reference sequence). CDR3 in amino acids: CAWSVTVNTEAFF. Here the CDR3 DNA reads TGTGCCTGGAGTGTAACGGTGAACACTGAAGCTTTCTTT.

V gene TRBV6-5 combines with J gene TRBJ1-1; possibly TRBD1 for D (5 bases). The length of the CDR3 is 13 residues. V lost 6 bases and J lost 8, with 16 bases in between. Germline CDR1 reads MNHEY; CDR2 reads SVGAGI. CDR3 in amino acids: CASSRDRRNEAFF. For the CDR3, the DNA is TGTGCCAGCAGCCGAGACAGAAGAAACGAAGCTTTCTTT.

This sequence joins TRBV9 and TRBJ2-3; tentatively, D is TRBD2 (5 bases). Looked up from germline, CDR1 is SGDLS and CDR2 is YYNGEE. The CDR3 has 14 amino acids. Trimming took 3 bases from V and 3 from J, leaving 11 bases between them. The CDR3 nucleotides are TGTGCCAGCAGCGGGGGAGAGGGTACAGATACGCAGTATTTT. It translates to CASSGGEGTDTQYF. The full variable domain, rest sourced from reference TRBV9 and TRBJ2-3, is DSGVTQTPKHLITATGQRVTLRCSPRSGDLSVYWYQQSLDQGLQFLIQYYNGEERAKGNILERFSAQQFPDLHSELNLSSLELGDSALYFCASSGGEGTDTQYFGPGTRLTVL.

This chain uses TRBV19 with TRBJ2-1, with 10 bases lining up with TRBD2. Germline loops: CDR1 LNHDA, CDR2 SQIVND (reference sequence). V was pared by 1 base and J by 3 bases, with 3 bases of the junction left unmatched. The CDR3 contains 16 residues. CDR3 in DNA: TGTGCCAGTAGTATAGGGACTAGCGGAAACTACAATGAGCAGTTCTTC. It is translated as CASSIGTSGNYNEQFF.

V gene TRBV20-1 combines with J gene TRBJ2-7; D ambiguous. The V end lost 3 bases, the J end lost 2 bases, and 11 bases lay between the germline ends. Germline values: CDR1 DFQATT, CDR2 SNEGSKA (reference sequence). This CDR3 is 13 amino acids long. Here the CDR3 reads CSASYGFPYEQYF. CDR3 coding DNA: TGCAGTGCTAGTTACGGGTTTCCCTACGAGCAGTACTTC.

This chain uses TRBV5-4 with TRBJ2-3; 7 bases fit TRBD2. The CDR3 is 18 amino acids. Germline V gene sequence: CDR1 SGHNT, CDR2 YYREEE (reference sequence). V shed 3 bases, J shed 6 bases, and the junction held 19 bases outside the gene matches. CDR3 sequence: CASSSRWGGSGPGDTQYF. The CDR3 coding sequence is TGTGCCAGCAGCTCCAGGTGGGGCGGGAGTGGTCCAGGGGATACGCAGTATTTT.

V usage is TRBV6-6 and J usage is TRBJ1-1, with D maybe TRBD1 (5 bases). There are 13 residues in the CDR3. The ends were cut back, 2 bases at V and 6 bases at J, with 10 bases in the middle. Germline V gene data show CDR1 as MNHNY and CDR2 as SVGAGI (reference sequence). CDR3 nucleotides: TGTGCCAGCAGTTACACAGGAGTCGCTGAAGCTTTCTTT. Protein: CASSYTGVAEAFF.